The rows below give T cell receptor beta chains drawn from one sample of a study of blood T cell repertoires in COVID-19. Sequencing used immunoSEQ multiplex PCR; TCRdb keeps in-frame clones, though not all of them. The sample includes more than 250,000 clones, approximately 90% of them seen just once. Input material: PBMCs or T cells enriched from blood (not recorded which). These receptors all come from a woman between 40 and 55 years old with acute COVID-19. Both conserved end residues are part of each CDR3. D genes are given only for firm matches. Where a row states a size, it is once, few, many or the class of an expanded clone; other rows omit it.

clone_size | j_call | d_call | v_call | cdr3_aa | cdr3_nt
NA | TRBJ1-6 | NA | TRBV5-4 | CASSLLGTTNSPLHF | TGTGCCAGCAGCTTGTTAGGAACGACTAACTCACCCCTCCACTTT
NA | TRBJ2-7 | NA | TRBV5-1 | CASSLAVATNYEQYF | TGCGCCAGCAGCTTGGCTGTAGCGACGAACTACGAGCAGTACTTC
NA | TRBJ2-7 | NA | TRBV27 | CASSLTPTSSYEQYF | TGTGCCAGCAGTCTCACTCCGACAAGCTCCTACGAGCAGTACTTC
NA | TRBJ2-5 | NA | TRBV28 | CASSFSRETQYF | TGTGCCAGCAGTTTTAGCCGGGAGACCCAGTACTTC
NA | TRBJ2-5 | TRBD1 | TRBV18 | CASSPTGQGETQYF | TGTGCCAGCTCGCCGACCGGACAGGGCGAGACCCAGTACTTC
once | TRBJ2-5 | NA | TRBV10-3 | CAISAPGKETQYF | TGTGCCATCAGTGCCCCGGGGAAAGAGACCCAGTACTTC
NA | TRBJ1-3 | NA | TRBV4-3 | CASSQWGEAGNTIYF | TGCGCCAGCAGCCAGTGGGGAGAAGCTGGAAACACCATATATTTT
NA | TRBJ1-4 | TRBD1 | TRBV12-3/TRBV12-4 | CASSPPRTGRLFF | TGTGCCAGCAGTCCCCCCCGGACAGGTCGACTGTTTTTT
NA | TRBJ1-1 | NA | TRBV5-1 | CASSLGRAAEAFF | TGCGCCAGCAGCTTGGGGAGGGCGGCTGAAGCTTTCTTT
few | TRBJ1-2 | TRBD1 | TRBV5-4 | CASSWGTGSYGYTF | TGTGCCAGCAGCTGGGGGACAGGGAGCTATGGCTACACCTTC
NA | TRBJ1-4 | NA | TRBV19 | CASSRSENEKLFF | TGTGCCAGTAGTAGGTCAGAAAATGAAAAACTGTTTTTT
NA | TRBJ1-1 | TRBD1 | TRBV19 | CASVMTGGNEAFF | TGTGCCAGTGTGATGACAGGGGGCAATGAAGCTTTCTTT
NA | TRBJ1-5 | NA | TRBV6-2/TRBV6-3 | CASSWSLYQPQHF | TGTGCCAGCAGTTGGAGCTTGTATCAGCCCCAGCATTTT
few | TRBJ2-1 | TRBD2 | TRBV28 | CASSFGGRGYNEQFF | TGTGCCAGCAGTTTTGGCGGGAGGGGATACAATGAGCAGTTCTTC
NA | TRBJ2-7 | NA | TRBV19 | CASSIDEEGYEQYF | TGTGCCAGTAGTATAGATGAAGAGGGCTACGAGCAGTACTTC
NA | TRBJ2-3 | NA | TRBV27 | CASSFRTGPFPSTDTQYF | TGTGCCAGCAGTTTTCGCACAGGGCCTTTTCCTAGCACAGATACGCAGTATTTT
NA | TRBJ1-1 | NA | TRBV5-1 | CASSLDGVNTEAFF | TGCGCCAGCAGCTTGGACGGGGTGAACACTGAAGCTTTCTTT
NA | TRBJ2-3 | TRBD2 | TRBV7-3 | CASSYPGLATDTQYF | TGTGCCAGCAGCTACCCGGGACTAGCGACAGATACGCAGTATTTT
once | TRBJ2-7 | TRBD1 | TRBV4-2 | CASSPGQGAYEQYF | TGTGCCAGCAGCCCGGGACAGGGGGCTTACGAGCAGTACTTC
NA | TRBJ2-3 | NA | TRBV9 | CASSVAGRGTDTQYF | TGTGCCAGCAGCGTAGCTGGGAGAGGCACAGATACGCAGTATTTT
NA | TRBJ2-7 | NA | TRBV11-3 | CASSLGRDEQYF | TGTGCCAGCAGCTTAGGCAGGGACGAGCAGTACTTC
NA | TRBJ2-6 | NA | TRBV6-5 | CASSSQGTGANVLTF | TGTGCCAGCAGTAGTCAGGGAACTGGGGCCAACGTCCTGACTTTC
NA | TRBJ1-2 | TRBD1 | TRBV19 | CASRSRDRGQVYGYTF | TGTGCCAGTAGGAGCCGGGACAGGGGGCAGGTCTATGGCTACACCTTC
NA | TRBJ2-7 | TRBD2 | TRBV28 | CASSYSGRSYEQYF | TGTGCCAGCAGTTATAGCGGGAGGTCCTACGAGCAGTACTTC
once | TRBJ2-5 | NA | TRBV7-2 | CASSLDRAETQYF | TGTGCCAGCAGCTTAGACAGGGCAGAGACCCAGTACTTC
NA | TRBJ1-1 | NA | TRBV9 | CASTEAAENTEAFF | TGTGCCAGCACCGAGGCGGCAGAGAACACTGAAGCTTTCTTT
once | TRBJ2-1 | TRBD2 | TRBV5-1 | CASSEAGTSGRAPWENEQFF | TGCGCCAGCAGCGAGGCCGGGACTAGCGGGAGGGCCCCCTGGGAGAATGAGCAGTTCTTC